One and the same sample provided the 4 T cell receptor beta chains below, sequenced in a study of T cell responses to AZD1222 COVID-19 vaccine. Sequencing used immunoSEQ multiplex PCR; TCRdb keeps in-frame clones, though not all of them. The table shows 130,000 to 150,000 clones, with roughly 93% occurring only once. Sample: peripheral blood, taken after recovery from COVID-19. These receptors were collected from an adult who had recovered from COVID-19.

There are a few counts of this clone. The chain links TRBV19 to TRBJ2-7, with a tentative D call TRBD1 (5 bases). The germline CDR1 and CDR2 sequences are LNHDA and SQIVND (reference sequence). The CDR3 extends over 14 amino acids. Deletions cut 5 bases from V and 2 bases from J, with 13 bases between. The chain's CDR3 is CASSAQVTAYEQYF. The CDR3 DNA follows: TGTGCCAGTAGTGCACAGGTAACAGCCTACGAGCAGTACTTC.

The rearrangement joins TRBV20-1 to TRBJ2-2; D tentatively fits TRBD1 or TRBD2 (5 bases each). CDR3 length equals 14 residues. Trimming took 3 bases from V and 6 from J, leaving 14 bases between them. CDR1 DFQATT and CDR2 SNEGSKA come from the germline V gene (reference sequence). The CDR3, as DNA: TGCAGTGCTAGTAACCCAAGGGGAGCCGGGGAGCTGTTTTTT. It yields the protein CSASNPRGAGELFF.

The genes are TRBV15 and TRBJ2-7, with 7 bases matching TRBD2. J lost 6 bases, V lost 0 bases, and 5 bases had no gene match. The CDR3 is 14 residues long. Germline-derived CDR1 and CDR2 are LNHNV and YYDKDF (reference sequence). The CDR3 nucleotides read TGTGCCACCAGCAGAGATCGGGGGGTGGGCGAGCAGTACTTC. Translating gives CATSRDRGVGEQYF.

This clone was seen only once. At one end the junction does not follow the germline gene, possibly because of a read error. The chain is built from TRBV19 and TRBJ2-7; 7 nucleotides align to TRBD2. CDR1 LNHDA and CDR2 SQIVND come from the germline V gene (reference sequence). This CDR3 comprises 11 residues. In DNA form, the CDR3 reads TGTGCCAGTAAGGGCGGGAGTTTGATTGTCTTC. Amino acid sequence: CASKGGSLIVF.